The 30 T cell receptor beta chains in this list originate from one sample, sequenced in a study of identical twins. TCRdb re-called the 5' RACE reads with MiXCR, one entry per CDR3 protein. The table lists about 340,000 distinct CDR3 sequences, approximately 9.1% of them singletons, with more than 8% in the top ten. Sequenced material: naive T cells sorted from blood. The receptors here all came from a woman between 50 and 59 years old in good health.

The table lists this clonotype with a few counts. The chain couples TRBV7-4 to TRBJ2-5; D remains unclear. Between the trimmed V and J ends, which lost 0 bases and 0 bases, there was a span of 11 bases. The germline V gene encodes CDR1 SGHVT and CDR2 SQSDAQ. The CDR3 contains 16 residues. The CDR3 coding sequence is TGTGCCAGCAGCTTAGCGTTTGGAAAAAACCAAGAGACCCAGTACTTC. It translates to CASSLAFGKNQETQYF.

The chain couples TRBV24-1 to TRBJ2-4, with D tentatively TRBD1 (6 bases). The CDR3 consists of 16 residues. Germline assignment: CDR1 KGHDR and CDR2 SFDVKD. V shed 2 bases and J shed 2 bases, with 12 bases lying between them. CDR3 region: CATSDSTDSPKNIQYF. As DNA, the CDR3 is TGTGCCACCAGTGATTCAACGGACAGTCCCAAAAACATTCAGTACTTC.

The V call is TRBV12-3 or TRBV12-4, the J call TRBJ2-7; TRBD1 is a possible D gene (5 bases). There are 15 residues in the CDR3. Trimming shortened V by 6 bases and J by 2 bases, and 17 bases separated the two germline ends. The CDR3 protein is CASSPQANGPYEQYF. CDR3 bases: TGTGCCAGCAGCCCACAGGCTAACGGCCCCTACGAGCAGTACTTC.

J is TRBJ2-3 and V is TRBV29-1; D possibly corresponds to TRBD2 (6 bases). There are 13 residues in the CDR3. CDR1 and CDR2 (germline): SQVTM, ANQGSEA. V was clipped by 7 bases and J by 6 bases, with 17 bases between them. The CDR3 nucleotides are TGCAGCGCCCACGGGGCGGGGTCGGATACGCAGTATTTT. This gives the protein CSAHGAGSDTQYF.

The rearrangement joins TRBV20-1 to TRBJ2-1; 10 bases align to TRBD1. V lost 6 bases to trimming and J lost 8 bases; unmatched junction nucleotides: 10. Germline lookup yields CDR1 DFQATT and CDR2 SNEGSKA (reference sequence). The CDR3 contains 14 residues. The CDR3 is CSASPGTGVYEQFF. In DNA form, the CDR3 reads TGCAGTGCAAGTCCCGGGACAGGGGTCTATGAGCAGTTCTTC.

There are many counts of this clonotype. The chain couples TRBV7-8 to TRBJ2-7; a possible D gene is TRBD2 (6 bases). CDR1 and CDR2 (germline): SGHVS, FQNEAQ. The CDR3 contains 13 residues. Trimming shortened V by 3 bases and J by 2 bases, and 8 bases separated the two germline ends. CDR3 bases: TGTGCCAGCAGCTTCCCTAGCGCCTACGAGCAGTACTTC. Its translation is CASSFPSAYEQYF.

This clonotype was picked up a small number of times. This sequence joins TRBV18 and TRBJ2-3; no definite D call. V was pared by 5 bases and J by 2 bases, with 23 bases between. The CDR3 runs to 18 residues. Germline-derived CDR1 and CDR2 are KGHSH and LQKENI. CDR3: CASSSSLHDPQYTDTQYF. The CDR3 DNA is TGTGCCAGCTCATCATCGCTCCACGACCCGCAATACACAGATACGCAGTATTTT.

This clonotype was picked up many times. V and J are TRBV4-1 and TRBJ1-2, with 8 bases fitting TRBD1. Germline V gene data show CDR1 as MGHRA and CDR2 as YSYEKL. CDR3 size: 15 residues. With 6 bases clipped from V and 6 bases from J, the junction kept 12 bases outside the gene matches. This CDR3 reads CASSYDDRGSHGYTF. CDR3 DNA sequence: TGCGCCAGCAGTTACGACGACAGGGGATCACATGGCTACACCTTC.

This clonotype occurred a few times. The chain has TRBV12-3 or TRBV12-4 and TRBJ1-1, with a tentative D call TRBD1 (5 bases). The CDR3 is 13 residues long. V lost 7 bases, J lost 3 bases, and 12 bases lay in between. The CDR3 nucleotides read TGTGCCAGCATTTGGGGGAGGGACACTGAAGCTTTCTTT. Its protein product is CASIWGRDTEAFF.

The chain is built from TRBV12-3 or TRBV12-4 and TRBJ1-4; D call uncertain. The V end was cut by 4 bases, the J end by 8 bases, with 11 bases between. CDR3 length equals 13 residues. CDR3 amino acids: CASSSGFEEKLFF. The CDR3 DNA sequence: TGTGCCAGCAGTTCAGGTTTCGAGGAAAAACTGTTTTTT.

V is TRBV29-1 and J is TRBJ2-1; 13 bases fit TRBD2. The CDR3 contains 13 residues. CDR1 is SQVTM and CDR2 is ANQGSEA in the germline V gene. The V and J ends lost 6 bases and 10 bases, in that order; junction bases with no gene match: 6. The CDR3 loop is CSVQTSGRNEQFF. Here the CDR3 DNA reads TGCAGCGTCCAGACTAGCGGGAGGAACGAGCAGTTCTTC.

Many counts were recorded for this clonotype. V gene TRBV10-3 combines with J gene TRBJ2-1, with a tentative D call TRBD1 (6 bases). The germline gives CDR1 ENHRY, CDR2 SYGVKD. Trimming removed 2 bases from V and 2 bases from J, with 10 bases in between. The CDR3 loop spans 15 amino acids. CDR3 coding DNA: TGTGCCATCAGTGAGGGGCAGGGGACCTACAATGAGCAGTTCTTC. Translating gives CAISEGQGTYNEQFF.

The chain links TRBV14 to TRBJ1-6, with 7 bases lining up with TRBD1. Looked up from germline, CDR1 is SGHDN and CDR2 is FVKESK. This CDR3 contains 15 residues. Unmatched junction bases numbered 4, after V lost 3 bases and J lost 5 bases. The CDR3 DNA reads as TGTGCCAGCAGCCAGACCAGGGGGGATAATTCACCCCTCCACTTT. It encodes CASSQTRGDNSPLHF.

This clonotype was observed many times. J is TRBJ2-1 and V is TRBV9; unclear D gene. V shed 0 bases and J shed 5 bases, with 6 bases lying between them. Germline V CDR1 and CDR2: SGDLS, YYNGEE. The CDR3 runs 13 residues. CDR3 sequence reads: CASSVEPDNEQFF. CDR3 DNA sequence: TGTGCCAGCAGCGTAGAACCTGACAATGAGCAGTTCTTC. Drawing the rest from reference TRBV9 and TRBJ2-1, the complete variable domain is DSGVTQTPKHLITATGQRVTLRCSPRSGDLSVYWYQQSLDQGLQFLIQYYNGEERAKGNILERFSAQQFPDLHSELNLSSLELGDSALYFCASSVEPDNEQFFGPGTRLTVL.

This clonotype was counted a few times. In DNA, the CDR3 is TGCGCCAGCACCCGGGCGGACCCAAGAGACTATGGCTACACCTTC. Its protein is CASTRADPRDYGYTF. The V gene is TRBV5-1, the J gene TRBJ1-2; no definite D call. This CDR3 is built from 15 residues. Germline V gene data show CDR1 as SGHRS and CDR2 as YFSETQ. V was pared by 6 bases and J by 3 bases, with 18 bases between.

The chain recombines TRBV11-2 with TRBJ1-5; D might be TRBD1 (6 bases). The CDR3 is 17 residues long. Per the germline V gene, CDR1 is SGHAT and CDR2 is FQNNGV. V was shortened by 6 bases and J by 0 bases, with 18 bases between the two germline ends. The CDR3 nucleotides are TGTGCCAGCAGTGGGGGCGATAGGGCATATAGCAATCAGCCCCAGCATTTT. Residues: CASSGGDRAYSNQPQHF.

There are a few counts of this clonotype. This chain links TRBV24-1 with TRBJ2-2, with D uncertain. This CDR3 has 13 amino acids. Germline V gene lookup returns CDR1 KGHDR and CDR2 SFDVKD. Trimming pared 4 bases from V and 5 bases from J, leaving 7 bases between. The CDR3 reads CATSDLITGELFF. DNA for the CDR3: TGTGCCACCAGTGACTTGATAACCGGGGAGCTGTTTTTT.

This clonotype was recorded at least ten times. V and J are TRBV2 and TRBJ2-1, with 15 bases matching TRBD2. V lost 9 bases, J lost 11 bases, and 2 bases stayed unmatched. The germline gives CDR1 SNHLY, CDR2 FYNNEI. This CDR3 comprises 12 residues. This CDR3 reads CASGLAGGQQFF. The CDR3 DNA reads as TGTGCCAGTGGACTAGCGGGAGGGCAGCAGTTCTTC.

This clonotype turned up a few times. V and J are TRBV29-1 and TRBJ1-1, with TRBD1 as a possible D gene (5 bases). V lost 3 bases, J lost 5 bases, and 13 bases lay in between. Germline V gene sequence: CDR1 SQVTM, CDR2 ANQGSEA. The CDR3 spans 13 residues. CDR3 sequence reads: CSVDMGGYTEAFF. The CDR3 coding sequence is TGCAGCGTTGATATGGGGGGATATACTGAAGCTTTCTTT.

The rearrangement joins TRBV13 to TRBJ2-1; D call uncertain. In germline, CDR1 is PRHDT, CDR2 FYEKMQ (reference sequence). CDR3 length equals 13 residues. V lost 5 bases and J lost 8, with 13 bases in between. The CDR3, as DNA: TGTGCCAGCAGCCACTCAGATTCCGATGAGCAGTTCTTC. It encodes CASSHSDSDEQFF.

This clonotype was detected a few times. V gene TRBV6-2 or TRBV6-3 combines with J gene TRBJ2-7, with 12 nucleotides matching TRBD2. The CDR3 spans 15 residues. Germline-derived CDR1 and CDR2 are MNHEY and SVGEGT. The ends lost 0 bases at V and 6 bases at J; junction bases unmatched: 3. CDR3 in DNA: TGTGCCAGCAGTTACTCGCCTAGCGGGAGGGGCGAGCAGTACGTC. This codes for CASSYSPSGRGEQYV.

This CDR3 is CASTRSGGLGYGYTF. CDR3 coding DNA: TGTGCCAGCACCCGAAGTGGGGGGTTGGGGTATGGCTACACCTTC. The gene calls are TRBV7-9 and TRBJ1-2, with TRBD1 as a possible D gene (5 bases). Germline CDR1 is SEHNR and CDR2 is FQNEAQ (reference sequence). V lost 7 bases, J lost 5 bases, and 20 bases lay in between. This CDR3 is built from 15 residues.

This clonotype was observed a few times. The V and J genes are TRBV5-1 and TRBJ1-1, with D perhaps matching TRBD1 (6 bases). CDR1 is SGHRS and CDR2 is YFSETQ in the germline V gene. The CDR3 runs to 15 residues. The V gene lost 4 bases and the J gene lost 1 base, with 14 bases spanning the gap. Here the CDR3 reads CASSSRPTGNTEAFF. In nucleotides, the CDR3 is TGCGCCAGCAGCAGCCGCCCGACAGGGAACACTGAAGCTTTCTTT.

The V and J genes are TRBV5-5 and TRBJ2-1; 7 nucleotides agree with TRBD2. The germline CDR1 and CDR2 sequences are SGHKS and YYEKEE (reference sequence). The V gene end was trimmed by 3 bases and the J gene end by 7 bases; junction bases not matched to a gene: 7. This CDR3 comprises 14 residues. Written as DNA, the CDR3 is TGTGCCAGCAGCTCGGCGGGGGAGAGGAATGAGCAGTTCTTC. It translates to CASSSAGERNEQFF.

A remark on this clonotype: One end of the junction fails to match germline, which may point to a read error. This chain links TRBV6-9 with TRBJ2-7; D may correspond to TRBD1 or TRBD2 (5 bases each). Germline assignment: CDR1 MNHGY and CDR2 SVAAGI. CDR3 length equals 17 residues. The CDR3 loop is CASIKGVRGRPLYAQYF. CDR3 bases: TGTGCCAGCATTAAAGGGGTTCGGGGCCGTCCCCTCTACGCGCAGTACTTC.

The rearrangement links TRBV4-1 to TRBJ1-1; D is unresolved. CDR1 is MGHRA, CDR2 YSYEKL, per germline. Trimming cost V 0 bases and J 0 bases, with 11 bases left between them. The CDR3 sequence is 16 residues long. This chain's CDR3 is CASSQDRSNMNTEAFF. CDR3 nucleotides: TGCGCCAGCAGCCAAGATCGGAGTAATATGAACACTGAAGCTTTCTTT.

The sample holds many counts of this clonotype. The chain joins TRBV5-1 to TRBJ1-1, with TRBD1 matching over 10 bases. This CDR3 spans 16 amino acids. Germline V gene data show CDR1 as SGHRS and CDR2 as YFSETQ. Trimming removed 4 bases from V and 0 bases from J; junction bases left unmatched: 6. The CDR3 spells CASSEDRGIMNTEAFF. CDR3 in DNA: TGCGCCAGCAGCGAGGACAGGGGGATCATGAACACTGAAGCTTTCTTT.

The table lists this clonotype with a few counts. The chain recombines TRBV24-1 with TRBJ2-7; no clear D. CDR3 length: 14 amino acids. Trimming pared 3 bases from V and 3 bases from J, leaving 11 bases between. Per the germline V gene, CDR1 is KGHDR and CDR2 is SFDVKD. The CDR3 DNA reads TGTGCCACCAGTGATGTCTATCCAAGCTACGAGCAGTACTTC. Its translation: CATSDVYPSYEQYF.

CDR3: CASSQERGAGQGQPQHF. The CDR3 DNA reads TGCGCCAGCAGCCAAGAAAGGGGTGCAGGGCAGGGGCAGCCCCAGCATTTT. The rearrangement links TRBV4-1 to TRBJ1-5, with D tentatively TRBD1 (6 bases). The CDR3 length is 17 residues. Trimming took 0 bases from V and 7 from J, leaving 19 bases between them. Germline V lookup: CDR1 MGHRA, CDR2 YSYEKL.

J is TRBJ2-1 and V is TRBV5-1; 10 bases are a match to TRBD1. CDR1 is SGHRS, CDR2 YFSETQ, per germline. This CDR3 has 15 amino acids. The V gene end was trimmed by 4 bases and the J gene end by 5 bases; junction bases not matched to a gene: 6. Here the CDR3 reads CASSPGGTGDNEQFF. The CDR3 coding sequence is TGCGCCAGCAGCCCAGGGGGGACAGGGGACAATGAGCAGTTCTTC.